This T cell receptor beta chain was identified in a study of blood T cell repertoires in COVID-19. Study context: Sources were T cells, B-cell-depleted T cells, or PBMCs; the material itself was cDNA or gDNA.

This CDR3 spans 15 amino acids. Per germline, CDR1 SGDLS and CDR2 YYNGEE. J gave up 7 bases and V 2 bases, and 9 bases lay outside the gene matches. The protocol was immunoSEQ multiplex PCR, while the TCRdb copy is restricted to in-frame clones and leaves out a portion. Among 350,000 to 550,000 clones listed, 85% to 90% were seen once. The chain uses TRBV9 and TRBJ1-2; 9 bases agree with TRBD1. This TCR was sampled from a man aged 25 to 40 who had recovered from COVID-19. Sample: PBMCs or T cells enriched from blood (not recorded which). This CDR3 reads CASSVAGTGPLGYTF. The CDR3 DNA reads as TGTGCCAGCAGCGTGGCCGGGACAGGGCCCCTTGGCTACACCTTC. The entire variable domain, with the rest obtained from reference TRBV9 and TRBJ1-2, is as follows: DSGVTQTPKHLITATGQRVTLRCSPRSGDLSVYWYQQSLDQGLQFLIQYYNGEERAKGNILERFSAQQFPDLHSELNLSSLELGDSALYFCASSVAGTGPLGYTFGSGTRLTVV.